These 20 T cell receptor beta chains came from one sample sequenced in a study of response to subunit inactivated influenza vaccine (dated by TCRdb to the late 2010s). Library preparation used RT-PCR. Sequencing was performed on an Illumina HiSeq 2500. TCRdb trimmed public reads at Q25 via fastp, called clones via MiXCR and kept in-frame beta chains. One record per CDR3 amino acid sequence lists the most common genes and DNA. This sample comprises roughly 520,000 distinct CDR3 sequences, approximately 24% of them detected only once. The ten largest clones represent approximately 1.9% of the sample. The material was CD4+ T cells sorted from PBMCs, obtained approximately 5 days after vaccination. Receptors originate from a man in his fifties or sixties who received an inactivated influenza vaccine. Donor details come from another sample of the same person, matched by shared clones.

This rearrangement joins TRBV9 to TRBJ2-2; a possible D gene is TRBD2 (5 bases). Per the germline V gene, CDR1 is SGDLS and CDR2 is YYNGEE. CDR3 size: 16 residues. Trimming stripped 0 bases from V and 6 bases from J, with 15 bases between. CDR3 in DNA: TGTGCCAGCAGCGTAGTTGTGGGAGCAGGTCCCGGGGAGCTGTTTTTT. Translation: CASSVVVGAGPGELFF.

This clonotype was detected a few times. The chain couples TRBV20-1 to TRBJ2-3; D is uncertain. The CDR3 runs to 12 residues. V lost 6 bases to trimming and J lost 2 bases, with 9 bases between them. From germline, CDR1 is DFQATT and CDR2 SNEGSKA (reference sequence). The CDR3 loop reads CSALENTDTQYF. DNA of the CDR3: TGCAGTGCCTTGGAAAACACAGATACGCAGTATTTT.

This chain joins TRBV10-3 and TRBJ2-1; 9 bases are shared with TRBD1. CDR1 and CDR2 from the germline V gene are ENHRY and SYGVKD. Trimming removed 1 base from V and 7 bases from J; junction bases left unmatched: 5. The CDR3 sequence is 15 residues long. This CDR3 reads CAISELQGAGNEQFF. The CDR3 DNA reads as TGTGCCATCAGTGAGTTACAGGGGGCTGGAAATGAGCAGTTCTTC.

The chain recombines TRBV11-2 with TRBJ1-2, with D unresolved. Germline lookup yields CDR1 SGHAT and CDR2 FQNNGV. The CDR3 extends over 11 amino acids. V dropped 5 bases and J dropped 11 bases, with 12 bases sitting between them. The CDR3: CASSQDWRYTF. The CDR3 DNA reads TGTGCCAGCAGCCAGGATTGGAGGTACACCTTC.

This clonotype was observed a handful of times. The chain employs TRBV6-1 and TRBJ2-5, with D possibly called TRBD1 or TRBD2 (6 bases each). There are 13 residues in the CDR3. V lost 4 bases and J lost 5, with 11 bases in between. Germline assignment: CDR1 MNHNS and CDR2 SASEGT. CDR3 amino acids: CASSGTGRETQYF. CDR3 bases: TGTGCCAGCAGTGGTACAGGGAGGGAGACCCAGTACTTC.

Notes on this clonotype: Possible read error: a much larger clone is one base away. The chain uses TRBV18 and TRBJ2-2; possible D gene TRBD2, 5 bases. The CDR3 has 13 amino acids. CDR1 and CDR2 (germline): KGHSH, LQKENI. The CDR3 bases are TGTGCCAGCTCACCAAGCAACACCGGGGAGCTGATTTTT. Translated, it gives CASSPSNTGELIF.

The chain's CDR3 is CASSPEAGIRGYGYTF. The CDR3 bases are TGTGCCAGCAGCCCAGAGGCAGGGATTCGGGGGTATGGCTACACCTTC. V gene TRBV7-9 combines with J gene TRBJ1-2; tentatively, D is TRBD1 (5 bases). The germline V and J ends were trimmed by 5 bases and 5 bases, with 21 bases remaining between them. The CDR3 extends over 16 amino acids. Germline V gene lookup returns CDR1 SEHNR and CDR2 FQNEAQ (reference sequence).

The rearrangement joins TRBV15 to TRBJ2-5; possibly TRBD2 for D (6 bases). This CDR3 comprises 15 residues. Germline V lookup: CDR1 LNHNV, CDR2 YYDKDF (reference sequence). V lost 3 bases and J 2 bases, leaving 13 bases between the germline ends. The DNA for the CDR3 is TGTGCCACCAGCAGGGGACGGGGGATACAAGAGACCCAGTACTTC. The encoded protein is CATSRGRGIQETQYF.

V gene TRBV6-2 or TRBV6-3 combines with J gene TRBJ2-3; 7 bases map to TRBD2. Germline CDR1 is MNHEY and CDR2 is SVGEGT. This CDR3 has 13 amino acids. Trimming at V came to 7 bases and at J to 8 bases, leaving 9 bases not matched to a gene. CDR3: CASTVLAASTQYF. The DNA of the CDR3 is TGTGCCAGCACCGTCCTAGCGGCGTCTACGCAGTATTTT.

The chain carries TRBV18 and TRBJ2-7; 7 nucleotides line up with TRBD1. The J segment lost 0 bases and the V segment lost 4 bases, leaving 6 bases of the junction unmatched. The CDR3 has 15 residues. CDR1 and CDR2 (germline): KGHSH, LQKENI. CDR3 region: CASSQTGYSSYEQYF. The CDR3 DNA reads TGTGCCAGCTCACAGACAGGGTATTCCTCCTACGAGCAGTACTTC.

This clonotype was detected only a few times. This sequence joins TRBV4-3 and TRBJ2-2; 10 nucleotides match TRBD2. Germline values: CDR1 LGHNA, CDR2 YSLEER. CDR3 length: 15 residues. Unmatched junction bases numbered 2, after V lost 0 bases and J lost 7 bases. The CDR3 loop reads CASSQDQRGGGELFF. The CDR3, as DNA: TGCGCCAGCAGCCAAGATCAGCGGGGGGGCGGGGAGCTGTTTTTT.

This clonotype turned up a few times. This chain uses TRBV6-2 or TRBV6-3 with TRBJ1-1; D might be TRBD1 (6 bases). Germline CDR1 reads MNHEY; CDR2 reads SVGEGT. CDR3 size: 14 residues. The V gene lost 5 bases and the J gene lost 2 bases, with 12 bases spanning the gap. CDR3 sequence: CASSIQGPNTEAFF. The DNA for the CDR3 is TGTGCCAGCAGTATACAGGGCCCTAACACTGAAGCTTTCTTT.

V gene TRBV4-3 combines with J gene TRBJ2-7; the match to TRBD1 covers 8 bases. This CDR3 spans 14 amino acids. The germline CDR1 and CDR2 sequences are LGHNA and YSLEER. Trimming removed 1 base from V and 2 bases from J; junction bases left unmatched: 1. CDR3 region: CASSQAGQAYEQYF. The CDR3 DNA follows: TGCGCCAGCAGCCAAGCGGGACAGGCCTACGAGCAGTACTTC.

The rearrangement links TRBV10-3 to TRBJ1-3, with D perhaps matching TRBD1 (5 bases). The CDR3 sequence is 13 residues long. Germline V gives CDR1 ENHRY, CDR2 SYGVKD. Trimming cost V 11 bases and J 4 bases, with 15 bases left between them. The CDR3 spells CASQLGLGNTIYF. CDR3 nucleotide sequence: TGTGCCTCACAACTGGGACTCGGAAACACCATATATTTT.

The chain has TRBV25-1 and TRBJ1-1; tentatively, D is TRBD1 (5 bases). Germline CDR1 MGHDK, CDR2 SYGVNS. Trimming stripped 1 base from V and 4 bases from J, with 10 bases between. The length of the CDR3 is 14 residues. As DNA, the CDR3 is TGTGCCAGCAGTGAATGGCAAGGGACCACTGAAGCTTTCTTT. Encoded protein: CASSEWQGTTEAFF.

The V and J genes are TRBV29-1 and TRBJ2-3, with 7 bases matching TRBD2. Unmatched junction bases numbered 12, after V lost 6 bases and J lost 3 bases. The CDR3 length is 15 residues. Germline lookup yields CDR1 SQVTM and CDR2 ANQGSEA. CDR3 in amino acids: CSVPKVGGPTDTQYF. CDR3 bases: TGCAGCGTCCCCAAAGTGGGAGGGCCGACAGATACGCAGTATTTT.

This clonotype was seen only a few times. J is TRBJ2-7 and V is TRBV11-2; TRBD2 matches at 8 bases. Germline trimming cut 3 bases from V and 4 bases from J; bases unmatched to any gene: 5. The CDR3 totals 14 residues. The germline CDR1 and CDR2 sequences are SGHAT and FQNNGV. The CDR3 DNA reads TGTGCCAGCAGCTTCCCGGGAGGGCCATACGAGCAGTACTTC. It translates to CASSFPGGPYEQYF. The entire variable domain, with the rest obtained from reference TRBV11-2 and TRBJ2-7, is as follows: EAGVAQSPRYKIIEKRQSVAFWCNPISGHATLYWYQQILGQGPKLLIQFQNNGVVDDSQLPKDRFSAERLKGVDSTLKIQPAKLEDSAVYLCASSFPGGPYEQYFGPGTRLTVT.

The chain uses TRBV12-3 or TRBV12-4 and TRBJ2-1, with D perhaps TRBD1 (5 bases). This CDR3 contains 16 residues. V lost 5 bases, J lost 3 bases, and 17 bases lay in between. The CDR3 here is CASSPRQTLYYNEQFF. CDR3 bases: TGTGCCAGCAGTCCCAGACAGACTCTCTACTACAATGAGCAGTTCTTC.

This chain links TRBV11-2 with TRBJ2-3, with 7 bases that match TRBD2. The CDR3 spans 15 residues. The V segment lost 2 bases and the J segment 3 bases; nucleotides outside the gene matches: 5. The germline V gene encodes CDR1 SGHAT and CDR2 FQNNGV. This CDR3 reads CASSLSPGGTDTQYF. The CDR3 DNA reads TGTGCCAGCAGCTTATCACCGGGGGGAACAGATACGCAGTATTTT. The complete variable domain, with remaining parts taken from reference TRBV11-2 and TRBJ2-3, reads EAGVAQSPRYKIIEKRQSVAFWCNPISGHATLYWYQQILGQGPKLLIQFQNNGVVDDSQLPKDRFSAERLKGVDSTLKIQPAKLEDSAVYLCASSLSPGGTDTQYFGPGTRLTVL.

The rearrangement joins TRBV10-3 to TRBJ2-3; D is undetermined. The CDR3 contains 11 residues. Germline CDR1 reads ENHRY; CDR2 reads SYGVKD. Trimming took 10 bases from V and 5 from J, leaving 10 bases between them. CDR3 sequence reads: CATRVGDTQYF. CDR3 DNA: TGTGCCACCCGGGTAGGAGATACGCAGTATTTT.